This entry concerns a single T cell receptor beta chain. The CDR3 loop spans 12 amino acids. The trim removed 5 bases at V and 7 bases at J, leaving 4 bases unmatched. RNA was extracted with the RNeasy kit, and a quantity of roughly 0.5 to 1 ug was reverse transcribed using random hexamers. From the immunoSEQ multiplex PCR reads, TCRdb called clonotypes with MiXCR, one entry per CDR3 protein. The data contain 150,000 to 200,000 distinct CDR3 sequences, around 94% of them singletons. The sample originates from a study of CD8 T cells in Susac syndrome. Sequenced input: CD4+ T cells from PBMCs. The receptor was derived from a human donor in good health. This chain joins TRBV12-3 or TRBV12-4 and TRBJ2-7, with 8 bases identical to TRBD1. CDR3 protein: CASSLTGGEQYF. In nucleotides, the CDR3 is TGTGCCAGCAGTCTCACAGGGGGAGAGCAGTACTTC.